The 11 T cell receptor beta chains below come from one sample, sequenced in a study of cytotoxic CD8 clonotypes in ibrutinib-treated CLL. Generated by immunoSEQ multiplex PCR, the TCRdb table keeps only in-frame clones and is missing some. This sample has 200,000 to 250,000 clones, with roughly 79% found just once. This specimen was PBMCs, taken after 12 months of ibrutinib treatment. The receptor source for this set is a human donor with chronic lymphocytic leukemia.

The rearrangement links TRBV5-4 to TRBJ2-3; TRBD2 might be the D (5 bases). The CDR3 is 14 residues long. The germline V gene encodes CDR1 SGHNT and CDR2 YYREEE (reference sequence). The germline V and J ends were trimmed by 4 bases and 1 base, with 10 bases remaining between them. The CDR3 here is CASSISGGTDTQYF. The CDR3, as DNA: TGTGCCAGCAGCATCAGCGGAGGCACAGATACGCAGTATTTT.

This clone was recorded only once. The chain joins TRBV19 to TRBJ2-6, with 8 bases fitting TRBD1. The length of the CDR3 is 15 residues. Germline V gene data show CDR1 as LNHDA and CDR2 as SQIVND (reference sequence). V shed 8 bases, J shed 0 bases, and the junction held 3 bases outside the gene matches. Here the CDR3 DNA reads TGTGCCAGTGGGACAGGCCCCTCTGGGGCCAACGTCCTGACTTTC. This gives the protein CASGTGPSGANVLTF.

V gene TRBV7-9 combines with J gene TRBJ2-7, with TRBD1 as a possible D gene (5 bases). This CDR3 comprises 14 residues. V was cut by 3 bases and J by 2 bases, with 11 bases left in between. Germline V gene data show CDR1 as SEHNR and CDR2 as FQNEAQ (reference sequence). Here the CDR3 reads CASSFRQGTYEQYF. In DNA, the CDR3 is TGTGCCAGCAGCTTTCGGCAGGGCACCTACGAGCAGTACTTC.

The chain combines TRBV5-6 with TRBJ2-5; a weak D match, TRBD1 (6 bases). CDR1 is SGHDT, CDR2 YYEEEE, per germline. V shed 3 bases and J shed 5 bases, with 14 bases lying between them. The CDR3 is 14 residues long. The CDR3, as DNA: TGTGCCAGCAGCTCATGGGGGCTGCGGGAGACCCAGTACTTC. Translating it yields CASSSWGLRETQYF.

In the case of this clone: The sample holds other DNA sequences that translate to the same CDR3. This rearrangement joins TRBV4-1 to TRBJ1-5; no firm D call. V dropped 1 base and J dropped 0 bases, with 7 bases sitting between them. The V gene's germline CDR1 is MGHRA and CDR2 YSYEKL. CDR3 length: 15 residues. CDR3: CASSQARISNQPQHF. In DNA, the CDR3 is TGCGCCAGCAGCCAAGCCAGAATTAGCAATCAGCCCCAGCATTTT.

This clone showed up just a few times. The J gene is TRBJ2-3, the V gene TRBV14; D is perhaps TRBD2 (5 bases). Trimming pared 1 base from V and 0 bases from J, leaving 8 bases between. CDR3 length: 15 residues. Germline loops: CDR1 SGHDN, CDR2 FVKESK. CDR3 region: CASSQAGISTDTQYF. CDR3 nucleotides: TGTGCCAGCAGCCAAGCCGGGATTAGCACAGATACGCAGTATTTT.

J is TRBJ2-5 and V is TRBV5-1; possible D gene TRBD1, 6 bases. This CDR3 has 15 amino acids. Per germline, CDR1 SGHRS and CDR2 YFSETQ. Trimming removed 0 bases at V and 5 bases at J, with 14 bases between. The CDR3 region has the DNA TGCGCCAGCAGCTTGGAGGGACACCTAAGGGAGACCCAGTACTTC. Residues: CASSLEGHLRETQYF. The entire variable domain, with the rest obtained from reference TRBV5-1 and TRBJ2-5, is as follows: KAGVTQTPRYLIKTRGQQVTLSCSPISGHRSVSWYQQTPGQGLQFLFEYFSETQRNKGNFPGRFSGRQFSNSRSEMNVSTLELGDSALYLCASSLEGHLRETQYFGPGTRLLVL.

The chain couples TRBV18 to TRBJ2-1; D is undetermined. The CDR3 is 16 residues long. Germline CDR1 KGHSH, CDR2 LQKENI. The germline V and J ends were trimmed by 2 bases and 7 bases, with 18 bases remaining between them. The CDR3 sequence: CASSPGNVKLGNEQFF. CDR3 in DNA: TGTGCCAGCTCACCAGGAAATGTTAAACTGGGGAATGAGCAGTTCTTC.

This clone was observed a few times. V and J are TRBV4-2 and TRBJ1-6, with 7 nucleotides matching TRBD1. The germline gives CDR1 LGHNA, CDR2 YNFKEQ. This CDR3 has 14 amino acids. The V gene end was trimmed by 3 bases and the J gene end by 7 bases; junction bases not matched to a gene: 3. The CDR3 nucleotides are TGTGCCAGCAGCCAGACAGGGAACAATTCACCCCTCCACTTT. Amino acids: CASSQTGNNSPLHF.

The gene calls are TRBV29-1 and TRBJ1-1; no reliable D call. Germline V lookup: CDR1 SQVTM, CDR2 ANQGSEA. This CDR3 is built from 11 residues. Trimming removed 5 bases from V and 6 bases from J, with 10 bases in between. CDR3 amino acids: CSVHGAAEAFF. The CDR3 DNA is TGCAGCGTTCATGGCGCGGCTGAAGCTTTCTTT.

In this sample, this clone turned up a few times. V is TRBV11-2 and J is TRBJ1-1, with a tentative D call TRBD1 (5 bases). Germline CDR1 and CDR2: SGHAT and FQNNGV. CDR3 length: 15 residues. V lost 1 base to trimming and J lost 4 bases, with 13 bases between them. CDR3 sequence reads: CASSLVYRGSTEAFF. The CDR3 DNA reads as TGTGCCAGCAGCTTAGTGTATAGGGGAAGCACTGAAGCTTTCTTT.